These 14 T cell receptor beta chains were sequenced from one sample in a study of blood T cell repertoires in COVID-19. The assay was immunoSEQ multiplex PCR, and TCRdb's table has in-frame clones only and misses some. This table has approximately 93,000 clones, 86% appearing once. Sequences were obtained from peripheral blood. These receptors were taken from a middle-aged man with active or convalescent COVID-19.

V gene TRBV28 combines with J gene TRBJ2-2; a weak D match, TRBD1 (5 bases). The CDR3 runs 14 residues. V dropped 4 bases and J dropped 4 bases, with 10 bases sitting between them. CDR1 is MDHEN, CDR2 SYDVKM, per germline. This CDR3 is CASSSTDFTGELFF. The CDR3 DNA reads as TGTGCCAGCAGTTCGACAGACTTCACCGGGGAGCTGTTTTTT.

The chain recombines TRBV6-6 with TRBJ2-7, with 7 bases that match TRBD1. The trim removed 6 bases at V and 0 bases at J, leaving 8 bases unmatched. Germline V gene lookup returns CDR1 MNHNY and CDR2 SVGAGI (reference sequence). The CDR3 totals 15 residues. The CDR3 region is CASSPGTALSYEQYF. In nucleotides, the CDR3 is TGTGCCAGCAGCCCCGGGACAGCTCTCTCCTACGAGCAGTACTTC.

The rearrangement joins TRBV5-6 to TRBJ2-7; TRBD1 matches 8 bases. CDR3 size: 14 residues. The V segment lost 0 bases and the J segment 6 bases; nucleotides outside the gene matches: 5. CDR1 is SGHDT, CDR2 YYEEEE, per germline. CDR3 DNA: TGTGCCAGCAGCTTGGGTACAGGGGGAGGCGAGCAGTACTTC. Translating it yields CASSLGTGGGEQYF.

This chain uses TRBV5-1 with TRBJ1-2, with unresolved D. From germline, CDR1 is SGHRS and CDR2 YFSETQ. V was trimmed by 4 bases and J by 3 bases, leaving 10 bases between them. The CDR3 consists of 13 residues. CDR3 sequence reads: CASSQANYYGYTF. DNA for the CDR3: TGCGCCAGCAGCCAAGCGAATTACTATGGCTACACCTTC.

The rearrangement joins TRBV2 to TRBJ2-3; D may be TRBD2 (5 bases). V lost 7 bases and J 1 base, leaving 12 bases between the germline ends. This CDR3 is 14 amino acids long. Germline CDR1 reads SNHLY; CDR2 reads FYNNEI. The CDR3 protein is CASTPGWGTDTQYF. The CDR3 region has the DNA TGTGCCAGCACTCCGGGGTGGGGCACAGATACGCAGTATTTT.

V usage is TRBV12-5 and J usage is TRBJ2-7; 11 bases fit TRBD1. The CDR3 consists of 15 residues. Germline V gives CDR1 LGHNT, CDR2 FRNRAP. Trimming at V came to 5 bases and at J to 1 base, leaving 4 bases not matched to a gene. CDR3 sequence: CASGPGTGGSYEQYF. The CDR3 nucleotides are TGTGCTAGTGGTCCAGGGACAGGGGGGTCCTACGAGCAGTACTTC.

This chain connects TRBV7-8 to TRBJ1-3; no clear D. CDR1 is SGHVS, CDR2 FQNEAQ, per germline. V dropped 2 bases and J dropped 4 bases, with 15 bases sitting between them. This CDR3 region has 16 residues. The CDR3 DNA sequence: TGTGCCAGCAGCTTAAGTCGCTCACTCTTGGGAAACACCATATATTTT. This sequence encodes CASSLSRSLLGNTIYF.

V is TRBV30 and J is TRBJ1-6, with a tentative D call TRBD1 (6 bases). Trimming cost V 4 bases and J 5 bases, with 6 bases left between them. The CDR3 length is 12 residues. Germline lookup yields CDR1 GTSNPN and CDR2 SVGIG (reference sequence). CDR3 sequence (DNA): TGTGCCTGGACAGGGGATAATTCACCCCTCCACTTT. This encodes CAWTGDNSPLHF.

This sequence joins TRBV28 and TRBJ1-4; D gene unclear. Trimming took 6 bases from V and 8 from J, leaving 10 bases between them. Looked up from germline, CDR1 is MDHEN and CDR2 is SYDVKM. CDR3 length equals 12 residues. CDR3 amino acids: CASRKFSEKLFF. CDR3 sequence (DNA): TGTGCCAGCAGAAAGTTTAGCGAAAAACTGTTTTTT.

The gene calls are TRBV7-6 and TRBJ1-1; D is ambiguous. Trimming pared 8 bases from V and 0 bases from J, leaving 10 bases between. CDR3 size: 13 residues. Germline V gene sequence: CDR1 SGHVS, CDR2 FNYEAQ. The CDR3: CASQNSLNTEAFF. The CDR3 DNA follows: TGTGCCAGCCAAAACAGCTTGAACACTGAAGCTTTCTTT.

The V gene is TRBV5-6, the J gene TRBJ2-5; D may be TRBD2 (5 bases). Germline lookup yields CDR1 SGHDT and CDR2 YYEEEE. The length of the CDR3 is 13 residues. Deletions cut 5 bases from V and 7 bases from J, with 15 bases between. The CDR3: CASRRQGLWTQYF. Here the CDR3 DNA reads TGTGCCAGCAGACGTCAAGGACTCTGGACCCAGTACTTC.

The chain uses TRBV19 and TRBJ2-6; TRBD1 matches at 12 bases. Germline V CDR1 and CDR2: LNHDA, SQIVND (reference sequence). Germline trimming cut 8 bases from V and 2 bases from J; bases unmatched to any gene: 7. This CDR3 contains 17 residues. CDR3 nucleotides: TGTGCCAGTCTCCCGGGACAGGGGGCGCCTGGGGCCAACGTCCTGACTTTC. This translates into CASLPGQGAPGANVLTF.

The chain employs TRBV28 and TRBJ2-2; weak D call: TRBD2 (6 bases). V gave up 2 bases and J gave up 0 bases, with 10 bases separating them. The CDR3 is 16 residues long. Looked up from germline, CDR1 is MDHEN and CDR2 is SYDVKM. The CDR3 here is CASSLLRGTNTGELFF. The CDR3 DNA reads TGTGCCAGCAGTTTACTGCGGGGAACGAACACCGGGGAGCTGTTTTTT. Full variable domain (outside the CDR3, taken from reference TRBV28 and TRBJ2-2): DVKVTQSSRYLVKRTGEKVFLECVQDMDHENMFWYRQDPGLGLRLIYFSYDVKMKEKGDIPEGYSVSREKKERFSLILESASTNQTSMYLCASSLLRGTNTGELFFGEGSRLTVL.

The rearrangement uses TRBV12-5 and TRBJ2-1; weak D call: TRBD2 (5 bases). The CDR3 has 16 residues. The V end lost 1 base, the J end lost 0 bases, and 10 bases lay between the germline ends. Germline assignment: CDR1 LGHNT and CDR2 FRNRAP. CDR3 sequence reads: CASGLEVGGSYNEQFF. The CDR3 region has the DNA TGTGCTAGTGGTTTGGAAGTAGGAGGCTCCTACAATGAGCAGTTCTTC.